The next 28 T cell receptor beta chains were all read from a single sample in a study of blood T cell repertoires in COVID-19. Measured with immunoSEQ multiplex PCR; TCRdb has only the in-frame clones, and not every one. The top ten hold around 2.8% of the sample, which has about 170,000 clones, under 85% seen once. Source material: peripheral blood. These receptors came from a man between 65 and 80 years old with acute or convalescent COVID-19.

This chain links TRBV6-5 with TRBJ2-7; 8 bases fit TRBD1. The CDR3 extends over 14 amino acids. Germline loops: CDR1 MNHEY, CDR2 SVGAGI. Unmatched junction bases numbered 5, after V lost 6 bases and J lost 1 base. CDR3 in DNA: TGTGCCAGCAGGGACAGGGCAAAGTCCTACGAGCAGTACTTC. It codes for CASRDRAKSYEQYF.

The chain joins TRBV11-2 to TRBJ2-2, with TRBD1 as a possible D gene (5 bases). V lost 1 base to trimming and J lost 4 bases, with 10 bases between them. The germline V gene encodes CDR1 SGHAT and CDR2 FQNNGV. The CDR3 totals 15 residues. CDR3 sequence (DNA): TGTGCCAGCAGCTTAGCTGGGGCCGGCACCGGGGAGCTGTTTTTT. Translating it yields CASSLAGAGTGELFF.

For the CDR3, the DNA is TGTGCCAGCAGCTTAACCGCGGGAGGGGCCACAGATACGCAGTATTTT. The encoded protein is CASSLTAGGATDTQYF. The chain uses TRBV7-9 and TRBJ2-3; 9 nucleotides agree with TRBD2. The CDR3 is 16 residues long. Germline loops: CDR1 SEHNR, CDR2 FQNEAQ (reference sequence). With 2 bases clipped from V and 2 bases from J, the junction kept 5 bases outside the gene matches.

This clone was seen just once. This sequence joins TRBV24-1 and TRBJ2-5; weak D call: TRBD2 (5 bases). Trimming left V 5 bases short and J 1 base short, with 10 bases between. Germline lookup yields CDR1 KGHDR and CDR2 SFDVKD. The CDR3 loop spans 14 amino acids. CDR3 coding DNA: TGTGCCACCAGTGCGACGGGATCCCAAGAGACCCAGTACTTC. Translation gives CATSATGSQETQYF.

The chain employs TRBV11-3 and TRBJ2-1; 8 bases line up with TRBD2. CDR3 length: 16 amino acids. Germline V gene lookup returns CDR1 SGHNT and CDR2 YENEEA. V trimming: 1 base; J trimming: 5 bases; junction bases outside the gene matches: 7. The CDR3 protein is CASSLGKGLGNNEQFF. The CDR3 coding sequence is TGTGCCAGCAGCTTAGGGAAGGGACTAGGTAACAATGAGCAGTTCTTC.

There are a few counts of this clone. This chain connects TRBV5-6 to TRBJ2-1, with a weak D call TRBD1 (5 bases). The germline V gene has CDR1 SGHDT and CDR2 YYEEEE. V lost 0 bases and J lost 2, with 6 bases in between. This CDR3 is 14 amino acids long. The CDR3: CASSLGRAYNEQFF. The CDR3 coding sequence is TGTGCCAGCAGCTTGGGCAGGGCCTACAATGAGCAGTTCTTC.

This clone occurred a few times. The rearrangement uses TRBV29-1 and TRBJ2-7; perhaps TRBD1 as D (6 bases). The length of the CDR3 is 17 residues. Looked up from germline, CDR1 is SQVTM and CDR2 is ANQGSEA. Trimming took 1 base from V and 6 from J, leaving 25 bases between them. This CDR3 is CSVEGVASGTTSSEQYF. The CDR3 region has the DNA TGCAGCGTTGAAGGGGTGGCGTCTGGGACAACGAGCAGCGAGCAGTACTTC.

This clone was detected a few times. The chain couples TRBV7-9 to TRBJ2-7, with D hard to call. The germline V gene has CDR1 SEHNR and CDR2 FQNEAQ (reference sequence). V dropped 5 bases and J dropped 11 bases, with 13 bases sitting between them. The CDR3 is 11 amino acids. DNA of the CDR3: TGTGCCAGCAGCGCACAAAGTAGCAAGTACTTC. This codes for CASSAQSSKYF.

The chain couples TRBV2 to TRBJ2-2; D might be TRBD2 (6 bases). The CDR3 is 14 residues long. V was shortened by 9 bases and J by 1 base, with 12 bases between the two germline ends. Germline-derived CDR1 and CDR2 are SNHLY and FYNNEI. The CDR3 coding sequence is TGTGCCAGGTCGAGGAGGGAGAACACCGGGGAGCTGTTTTTT. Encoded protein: CARSRRENTGELFF.

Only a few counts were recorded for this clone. The CDR3 nucleotides read TGTGCTAGTGGGGGGGGATACAATGAGCAGTTCTTC. It translates to CASGGGYNEQFF. V gene TRBV12-5 combines with J gene TRBJ2-1; TRBD2 might be the D (6 bases). Germline CDR1 LGHNT, CDR2 FRNRAP. This CDR3 is 12 amino acids long. V lost 6 bases to trimming and J lost 4 bases, with 7 bases between them.

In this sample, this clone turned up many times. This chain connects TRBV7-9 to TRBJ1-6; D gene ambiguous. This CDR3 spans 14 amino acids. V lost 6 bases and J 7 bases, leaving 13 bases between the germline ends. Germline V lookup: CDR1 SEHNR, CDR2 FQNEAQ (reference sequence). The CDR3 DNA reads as TGTGCCAGCAGTAGAGGCCCTACAAATTCACCCCTCCACTTT. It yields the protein CASSRGPTNSPLHF.

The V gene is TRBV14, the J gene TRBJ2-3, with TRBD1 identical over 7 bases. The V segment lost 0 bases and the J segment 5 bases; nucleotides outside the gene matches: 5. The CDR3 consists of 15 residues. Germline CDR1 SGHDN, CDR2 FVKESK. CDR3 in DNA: TGTGCCAGCAGCCAAGATCGGCAGGGGGTAGATACGCAGTATTTT. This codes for CASSQDRQGVDTQYF.

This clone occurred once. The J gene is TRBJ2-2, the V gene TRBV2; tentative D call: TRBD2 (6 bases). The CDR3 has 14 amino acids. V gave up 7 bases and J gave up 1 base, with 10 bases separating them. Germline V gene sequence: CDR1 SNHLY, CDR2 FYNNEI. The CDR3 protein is CASNLGGNTGELFF. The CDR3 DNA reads TGTGCCAGCAATCTGGGAGGGAACACCGGGGAGCTGTTTTTT.

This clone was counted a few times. CDR3 residues: CASSDPASGGWEQYF. As DNA, the CDR3 is TGTGCCAGCAGTGATCCGGCTAGCGGGGGCTGGGAGCAGTACTTC. The chain has TRBV2 and TRBJ2-7; TRBD2 matches 10 bases. J gave up 7 bases and V 3 bases, and 9 bases lay outside the gene matches. The CDR3 has 15 residues. Germline V gives CDR1 SNHLY, CDR2 FYNNEI.

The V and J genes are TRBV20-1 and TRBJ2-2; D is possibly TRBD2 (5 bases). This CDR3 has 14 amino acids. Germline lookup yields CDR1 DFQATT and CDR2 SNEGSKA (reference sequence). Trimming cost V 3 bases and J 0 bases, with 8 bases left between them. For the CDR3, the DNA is TGCAGTGCTAGTTGGACTGCGAACACCGGGGAGCTGTTTTTT. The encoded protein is CSASWTANTGELFF.

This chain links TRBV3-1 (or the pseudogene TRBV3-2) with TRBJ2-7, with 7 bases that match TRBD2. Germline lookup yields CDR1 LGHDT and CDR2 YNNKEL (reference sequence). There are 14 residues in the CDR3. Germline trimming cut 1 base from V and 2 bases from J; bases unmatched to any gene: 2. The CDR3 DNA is TGTGCCAGCAGCCAAGTCGGGGGGACCTACGAGCAGTACTTC. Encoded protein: CASSQVGGTYEQYF.

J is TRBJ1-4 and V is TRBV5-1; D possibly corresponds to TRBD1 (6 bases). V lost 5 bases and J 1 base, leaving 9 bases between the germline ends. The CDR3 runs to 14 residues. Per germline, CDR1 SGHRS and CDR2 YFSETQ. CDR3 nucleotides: TGCGCCAGCAGGCCACAGGGAACTAATGAAAAACTGTTTTTT. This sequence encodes CASRPQGTNEKLFF.

CDR3: CASGYWTSGSNEQFF. CDR3 coding DNA: TGTGCCAGCGGCTACTGGACTAGCGGGAGTAATGAGCAGTTCTTC. This chain uses TRBV3-1 (or the pseudogene TRBV3-2) with TRBJ2-1; 13 bases match TRBD2. V shed 8 bases, J shed 7 bases, and the junction held 8 bases outside the gene matches. The CDR3 covers 15 residues. CDR1 and CDR2 (germline): LGHDT, YNNKEL (reference sequence).

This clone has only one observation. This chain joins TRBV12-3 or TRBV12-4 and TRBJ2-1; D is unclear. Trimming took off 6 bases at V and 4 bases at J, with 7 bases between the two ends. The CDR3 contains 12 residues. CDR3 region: CASSPQYNEQFF. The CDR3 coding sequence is TGTGCCAGCAGCCCACAGTACAATGAGCAGTTCTTC.

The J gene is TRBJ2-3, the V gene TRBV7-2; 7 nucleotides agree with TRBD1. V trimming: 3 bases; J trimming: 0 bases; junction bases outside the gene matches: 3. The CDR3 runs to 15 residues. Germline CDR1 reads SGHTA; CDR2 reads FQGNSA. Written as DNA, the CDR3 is TGTGCCAGCAGCTTTTTGGGACAGAGCACAGATACGCAGTATTTT. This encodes CASSFLGQSTDTQYF.

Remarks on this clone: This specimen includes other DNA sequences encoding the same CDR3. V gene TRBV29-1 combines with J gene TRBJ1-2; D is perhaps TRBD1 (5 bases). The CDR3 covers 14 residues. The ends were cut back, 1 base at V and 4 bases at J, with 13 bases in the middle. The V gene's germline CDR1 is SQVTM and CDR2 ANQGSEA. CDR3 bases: TGCAGCGTTGAAGGGGGGGGTGGGGGCTATGGCTACACCTTC. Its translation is CSVEGGGGGYGYTF.

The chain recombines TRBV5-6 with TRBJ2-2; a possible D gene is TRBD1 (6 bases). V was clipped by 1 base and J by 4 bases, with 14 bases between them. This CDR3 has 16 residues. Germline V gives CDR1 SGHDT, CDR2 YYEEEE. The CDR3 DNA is TGTGCCAGCAGCTTGTTACAGGGTTTGGGCACCGGGGAGCTGTTTTTT. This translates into CASSLLQGLGTGELFF.

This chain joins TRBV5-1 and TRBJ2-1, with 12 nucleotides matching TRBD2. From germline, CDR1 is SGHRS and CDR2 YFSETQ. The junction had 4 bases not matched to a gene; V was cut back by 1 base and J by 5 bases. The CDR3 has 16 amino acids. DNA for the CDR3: TGCGCCAGCAGCTTGAACCCTAGCGGGGGGGACAATGAGCAGTTCTTC. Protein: CASSLNPSGGDNEQFF.

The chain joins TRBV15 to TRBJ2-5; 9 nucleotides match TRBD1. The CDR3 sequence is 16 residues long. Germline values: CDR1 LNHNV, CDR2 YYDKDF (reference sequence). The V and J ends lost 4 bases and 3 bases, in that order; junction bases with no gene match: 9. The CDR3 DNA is TGTGCCACCAGCACCGACGGGACAGGGTTAAAAGAGACCCAGTACTTC. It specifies CATSTDGTGLKETQYF. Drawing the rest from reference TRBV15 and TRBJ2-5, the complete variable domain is DAMVIQNPRYQVTQFGKPVTLSCSQTLNHNVMYWYQQKSSQAPKLLFHYYDKDFNNEADTPDNFQSRRPNTSFCFLDIRSPGLGDTAMYLCATSTDGTGLKETQYFGPGTRLLVL.

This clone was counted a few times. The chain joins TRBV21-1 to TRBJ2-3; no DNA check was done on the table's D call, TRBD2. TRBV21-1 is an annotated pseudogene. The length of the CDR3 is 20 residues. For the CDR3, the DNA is TGTGCCAGCAGCTCTCGGAGGGTAAAACTAGCGGGAGGGTCCACAGATACGCAGTATTTT. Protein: CASSSRRVKLAGGSTDTQYF.

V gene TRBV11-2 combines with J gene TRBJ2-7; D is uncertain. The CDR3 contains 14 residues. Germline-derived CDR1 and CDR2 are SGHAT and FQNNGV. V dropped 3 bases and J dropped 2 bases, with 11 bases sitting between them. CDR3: CASSFAPRAYEQYF. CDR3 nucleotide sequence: TGTGCCAGCAGCTTCGCACCCCGGGCCTACGAGCAGTACTTC.

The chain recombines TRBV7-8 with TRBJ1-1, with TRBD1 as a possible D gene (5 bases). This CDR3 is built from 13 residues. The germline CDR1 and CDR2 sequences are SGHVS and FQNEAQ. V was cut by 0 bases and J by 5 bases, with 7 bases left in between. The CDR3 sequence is CASSLARGTEAFF. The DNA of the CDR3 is TGTGCCAGCAGCTTAGCGCGGGGGACTGAAGCTTTCTTT.

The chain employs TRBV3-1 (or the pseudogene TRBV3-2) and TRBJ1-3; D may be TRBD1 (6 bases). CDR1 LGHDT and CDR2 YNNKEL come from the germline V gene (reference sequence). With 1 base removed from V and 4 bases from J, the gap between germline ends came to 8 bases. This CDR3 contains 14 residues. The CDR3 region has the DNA TGTGCCAGCAGCCAAGTAAGGGGGGGAAACACCATATATTTT. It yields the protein CASSQVRGGNTIYF.